This entry lists 25 T cell receptor beta chains sequenced from one sample in a study of CXCR3-negative and CXCR3-positive naive CD8 T cells. No antigens are known for them. General observations from the study: Naive CXCR3-positive cells had TRB CDR3s more hydrophobic than those of CXCR3-negative naive cells.

UMI-labeled TRB cDNA libraries were prepared by 5' RACE. For each CDR3 protein, TCRdb gives one entry from its re-call of the 5' RACE reads, without DNA. The table counts about 150,000 distinct CDR3 sequences; around 0.3% lies in the top ten. The sample taken for sequencing was naive CXCR3+ CD8+ T cells from blood. Subset meaning: CD45RO-CCR7+CD27+CD95- naive CD8+ T cells expressing CXCR3 (TNR3+). The receptor set was obtained from a human donor in good health. Some clones in this sample may be carry-over from other donors' samples.

This chain uses TRBV12-3 or TRBV12-4 with TRBJ1-1; TCRdb proposes TRBD1, but this gene call is untestable without DNA. The CDR3 totals 15 residues. CDR3 protein: CASGTGGVWNTEAFF.

The genes are TRBV2 and TRBJ2-1. This CDR3 has 15 residues. Germline assignment: CDR1 SNHLY and CDR2 FYNNEI. The CDR3 sequence is CASSDRAFSYNEQFF.

The chain recombines TRBV5-1 with TRBJ2-7; TCRdb indicates TRBD2, and absent DNA this call remains unverified. From germline, CDR1 is SGHRS and CDR2 YFSETQ. The CDR3 is 16 residues long. The CDR3 sequence: CASSLGLAGVPYEQYF.

The V gene is TRBV3-1, the J gene TRBJ1-2. The CDR3 runs to 13 residues. The V gene's germline CDR1 is LGHDT and CDR2 YNNKEL (reference sequence). This CDR3 reads CASSQSQGNGYTF.

The gene calls are TRBV29-1 and TRBJ2-4. The CDR3 is 11 amino acids. CDR1 is SQVTM and CDR2 is ANQGSEA in the germline V gene. CDR3 sequence reads: CNVEDKNIQYF.

The chain employs TRBV11-3 and TRBJ1-1. The CDR3 runs 14 residues. Germline CDR1 and CDR2: SGHNT and YENEEA. CDR3 sequence: CASSDLALNTEAFF.

The V and J genes are TRBV20-1 and TRBJ2-7. This CDR3 is 17 amino acids long. Germline CDR1 is DFQATT and CDR2 is SNEGSKA (reference sequence). CDR3 residues: CSASLSLSGVNSYEQYF.

The chain joins TRBV12-3 or TRBV12-4 to TRBJ2-7. CDR3 length equals 13 residues. CDR3 sequence reads: CASSTDLEYEQYF.

The V call is TRBV12-3 or TRBV12-4, the J call TRBJ2-7; TCRdb picks TRBD1, but there is no DNA to check that call. This CDR3 is built from 14 residues. The chain's CDR3 is CASRWDRPFYEQYF.

This chain connects TRBV7-9 to TRBJ1-1. Germline CDR1 is SEHNR and CDR2 is FQNEAQ (reference sequence). There are 14 residues in the CDR3. The CDR3: CASSLVQRNTEAFF.

V usage is TRBV28 and J usage is TRBJ2-3; TCRdb picks TRBD2, but there is no DNA to check that call. Germline CDR1 MDHEN, CDR2 SYDVKM. The CDR3 is 14 amino acids. The CDR3 spells CASTQAGPTDTQYF.

The chain links TRBV20-1 to TRBJ2-5; TCRdb designates TRBD2, a call that cannot be tested without DNA. CDR1 and CDR2 (germline): DFQATT, SNEGSKA (reference sequence). The CDR3 length is 15 residues. CDR3 region: CSARGRFSLQETQYF.

This sequence joins TRBV29-1 and TRBJ2-7; TCRdb indicates TRBD2, and absent DNA this call remains unverified. CDR3 size: 14 residues. The V gene's germline CDR1 is SQVTM and CDR2 ANQGSEA. The CDR3 here is CSVPTSGGAGEQYF.

The chain combines TRBV5-6 with TRBJ2-3. CDR3 length: 14 residues. CDR1 and CDR2 from the germline V gene are SGHDT and YYEEEE. The CDR3 reads CASSVGHNTDTQYF.

This chain uses TRBV25-1 with TRBJ1-5. Germline V gene lookup returns CDR1 MGHDK and CDR2 SYGVNS. The CDR3 runs 14 residues. The CDR3 sequence: CASSANKEAVPQHF.

The V call is TRBV7-9, the J call TRBJ2-1; TCRdb indicates TRBD2, and absent DNA this call remains unverified. There are 15 residues in the CDR3. Germline CDR1 reads SEHNR; CDR2 reads FQNEAQ (reference sequence). The chain's CDR3 is CASSLVEGTYNEQFF. Variable domain in full (rest from reference TRBV7-9 and TRBJ2-1): DTGVSQNPRHKITKRGQNVTFRCDPISEHNRLYWYRQTLGQGPEFLTYFQNEAQLEKSRLLSDRFSAERPKGSFSTLEIQRTEQGDSAMYLCASSLVEGTYNEQFFGPGTRLTVL.

V usage is TRBV25-1 and J usage is TRBJ1-1. This CDR3 has 14 residues. Germline values: CDR1 MGHDK, CDR2 SYGVNS. The CDR3 spells CASNPGGSGTEAFF.

The CDR3 loop reads CASSTSGDCYEQYF. This chain uses TRBV6-7 with TRBJ2-3; TCRdb returns TRBD1, unconfirmable since there is no DNA. TRBV6-7 is sorted into the ORF group, with uncertain function. This CDR3 is 14 amino acids long.

The chain couples TRBV13 to TRBJ2-3; the D call of TRBD1 rests on TCRdb alone, since no DNA is present to check it. CDR1 is PRHDT and CDR2 is FYEKMQ in the germline V gene (reference sequence). CDR3 length: 15 residues. CDR3 loop: CASSTTGGYTDTQYF.

The gene calls are TRBV4-3 and TRBJ2-1; the TRBD1 assignment by TCRdb is unverifiable without DNA. From germline, CDR1 is LGHNA and CDR2 YSLEER. The CDR3 spans 14 residues. CDR3 residues: CASSQGQGTFEQFF.

This CDR3 is CATAYQETQYF. The chain recombines TRBV7-9 with TRBJ2-5. This CDR3 contains 11 residues. CDR1 SEHNR and CDR2 FQNEAQ come from the germline V gene (reference sequence).

The chain recombines TRBV29-1 with TRBJ2-7; there is no DNA to check the TCRdb D call of TRBD2. Looked up from germline, CDR1 is SQVTM and CDR2 is ANQGSEA. The CDR3 has 14 residues. CDR3 loop: CSVEMRGELNEQYF.

The J gene is TRBJ2-4, the V gene TRBV14; there is no DNA to check the TCRdb D call of TRBD1. Germline CDR1 and CDR2: SGHDN and FVKESK. This CDR3 contains 17 residues. This CDR3 is CASSQGKPVVAKNIQYF.

V is TRBV9 and J is TRBJ1-3. The CDR3 length is 14 residues. Germline V gene data show CDR1 as SGDLS and CDR2 as YYNGEE. CDR3 sequence: CASSVDNLGNTIYF.

The rearrangement links TRBV29-1 to TRBJ2-1; the D call of TRBD1 rests on TCRdb alone, since no DNA is present to check it. Germline loops: CDR1 SQVTM, CDR2 ANQGSEA. This CDR3 comprises 18 residues. CDR3 residues: CSVDESGTFRSSYNEQFF.